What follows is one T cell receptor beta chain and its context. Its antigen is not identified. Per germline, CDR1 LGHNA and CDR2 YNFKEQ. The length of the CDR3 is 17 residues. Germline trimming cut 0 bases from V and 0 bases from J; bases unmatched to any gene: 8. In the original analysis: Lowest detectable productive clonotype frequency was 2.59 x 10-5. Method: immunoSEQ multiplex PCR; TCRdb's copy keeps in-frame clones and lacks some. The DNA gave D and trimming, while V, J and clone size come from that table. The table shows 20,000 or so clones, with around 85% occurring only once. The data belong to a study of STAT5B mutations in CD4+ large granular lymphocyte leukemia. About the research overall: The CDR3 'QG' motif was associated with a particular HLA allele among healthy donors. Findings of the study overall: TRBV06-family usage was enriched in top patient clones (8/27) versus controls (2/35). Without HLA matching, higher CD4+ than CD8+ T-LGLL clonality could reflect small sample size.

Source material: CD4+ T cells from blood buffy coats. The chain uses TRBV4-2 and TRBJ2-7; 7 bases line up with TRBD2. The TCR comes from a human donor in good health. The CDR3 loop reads CASSQDLASGSSYEQYF. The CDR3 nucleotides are TGTGCCAGCAGCCAAGATTTGGCTAGCGGCAGCTCCTACGAGCAGTACTTC.